A single sample is the source of the 5 T cell receptor beta chains below, sequenced in a study of T cell responses to AZD1222 COVID-19 vaccine. Sequenced by immunoSEQ multiplex PCR; TCRdb stores in-frame clones only, minus some. The top ten clones hold about 5.7% of a sample with just over 80,000 clones, about 90% of them seen once. Sequenced material: peripheral blood, taken on day 0 of AZD1222 vaccination. These receptors were taken from an adult in good health.

V usage is TRBV18 and J usage is TRBJ1-1, with D perhaps matching TRBD1 (5 bases). The CDR3 contains 12 residues. With 3 bases removed from V and 9 bases from J, the gap between germline ends came to 11 bases. Germline values: CDR1 KGHSH, CDR2 LQKENI. CDR3 amino acids: CASSPDTSKAFF. The DNA of the CDR3 is TGTGCCAGCTCACCGGACACTAGTAAAGCTTTCTTT.

This clone was seen a few times. V is TRBV20-1 and J is TRBJ1-1, with 8 bases fitting TRBD1. The V and J ends lost 5 bases and 9 bases, in that order; junction bases with no gene match: 5. The CDR3 covers 11 residues. The germline CDR1 and CDR2 sequences are DFQATT and SNEGSKA (reference sequence). The CDR3 coding sequence is TGCAGTGCTCCCCGACAGGGGCAAGCTTTCTTT. This sequence encodes CSAPRQGQAFF.

A few counts support this clone. The chain is built from TRBV5-4 and TRBJ1-1; a possible D gene is TRBD1 (5 bases). The germline CDR1 and CDR2 sequences are SGHNT and YYREEE (reference sequence). This CDR3 spans 14 amino acids. V lost 6 bases to trimming and J lost 3 bases, with 15 bases between them. The CDR3 loop is CASNYRGRDTEAFF. CDR3 in DNA: TGTGCCAGCAACTACCGGGGGAGGGACACTGAAGCTTTCTTT.

The rearrangement links TRBV5-4 to TRBJ1-1; TRBD1 might be the D (6 bases). This CDR3 has 15 residues. Trimming removed 3 bases at V and 4 bases at J, with 16 bases between. Germline loops: CDR1 SGHNT, CDR2 YYREEE (reference sequence). DNA for the CDR3: TGTGCCAGCAGCTCAGCTAAGGGGGGGATCACTGAAGCTTTCTTT. Residues: CASSSAKGGITEAFF.

The J gene is TRBJ1-4, the V gene TRBV30; D is perhaps TRBD1 (6 bases). Germline CDR1 and CDR2: GTSNPN and SVGIG (reference sequence). The CDR3 sequence is 13 residues long. V lost 2 bases, J lost 8 bases, and 12 bases lay in between. The CDR3 is CAWSPGHWEKLFF. The CDR3 region has the DNA TGTGCCTGGAGTCCGGGACACTGGGAAAAACTGTTTTTT.